A selection of T cell receptor beta chains follows, all from one sample in a study of T-cell reconstitution after alpha-beta-depleted transplantation in children. TCRdb re-called the PCR reads through MiXCR, storing one row per CDR3 protein. This table holds about 300,000 distinct CDR3 sequences, roughly 7.8% found once. The sample in question was peripheral blood, obtained 360 days after TCRalphabeta/CD19-depleted stem cell transplant. These TCRs come from a female patient between 2 and 10 years old who had a stem cell transplant for Fanconi anemia, so the T cells may come from the graft donor. The CDR3 runs from the conserved cysteine through the conserved F or W. Only some rows state a clone size, as once, few, many or a class for expanded clones.

j_gene,len,abundance,v_gene,CDR3aa
TRBJ2-4,19,few,TRBV12-3/TRBV12-4,CTSSLEITDSLLAKNIQYF
TRBJ1-1,13,many,TRBV29-1,CSVIHPLNTEAFF
TRBJ2-7,13,many,TRBV27,CASSLGRFYEQYF
TRBJ1-1,12,NA,TRBV21-1,CTSSRLNTEAFF
TRBJ2-1,15,many,TRBV5-1,CASSRGLALYNEQFF
TRBJ1-2,15,many,TRBV28,CASSLGDGRSYGYTF
TRBJ1-2,13,few,TRBV4-1,CASSQVTEYGYTF
TRBJ1-3,14,NA,TRBV3-1,CACSQGGRRNTIYF
TRBJ1-5,14,NA,TRBV28,CASSPGRGYQPQHF
TRBJ2-3,19,few,TRBV4-2,CASSQDTLAGGTSTDTQYF
TRBJ2-7,14,many,TRBV15,CATSRDATGVEQYF
TRBJ1-3,15,many,TRBV7-2,CASSGMGTSGNTIYF
TRBJ2-7,16,many,TRBV6-5,CASSYSATGDSYEQYF
TRBJ1-4,18,few,TRBV28,CASSFLGQGGRITEKLFF
TRBJ1-5,16,few,TRBV6-5,CASSYSEGGSNQPQHF
TRBJ2-3,16,NA,TRBV4-2,CASSLGAGDLTDTQYF
TRBJ2-1,14,many,TRBV20-1,CSARSGGSYNEQFF